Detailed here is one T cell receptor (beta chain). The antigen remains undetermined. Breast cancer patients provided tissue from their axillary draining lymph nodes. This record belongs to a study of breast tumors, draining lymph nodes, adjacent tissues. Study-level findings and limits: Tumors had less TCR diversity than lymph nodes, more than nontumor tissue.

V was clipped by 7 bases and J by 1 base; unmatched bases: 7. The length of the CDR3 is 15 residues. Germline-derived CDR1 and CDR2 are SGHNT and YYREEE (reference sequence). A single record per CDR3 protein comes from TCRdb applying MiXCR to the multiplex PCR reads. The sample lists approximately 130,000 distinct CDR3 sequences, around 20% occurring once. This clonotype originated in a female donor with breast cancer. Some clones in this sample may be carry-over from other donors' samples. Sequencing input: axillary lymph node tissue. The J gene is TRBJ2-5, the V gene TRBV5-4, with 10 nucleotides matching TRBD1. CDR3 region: CASDQRTGGQETQYF. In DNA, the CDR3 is TGTGCCAGCGACCAGCGGACAGGGGGCCAAGAGACCCAGTACTTC.